This TCR beta chain was observed in a study of cytomegalovirus exposure and HLA in healthy donors. Trimming left V 6 bases short and J 2 bases short, with 13 bases between. The CDR3 length is 14 residues. Per the germline V gene, CDR1 is MNHEY and CDR2 is SMNVEV (reference sequence). PCR involved 60 Vbeta and 13 Jbeta primers. Generated by immunoSEQ multiplex PCR, the TCRdb table keeps only in-frame clones and is missing some. The sample holds about 200,000 clones, approximately 82% seen once. The chain links TRBV27 to TRBJ1-1; possible D gene TRBD1, 5 bases. Sequencing input: PBMCs. This TCR was sampled from a male donor in good health and CMV-seronegative. This chain's CDR3 is CASRGVGANTEAFF. CDR3 coding DNA: TGTGCCAGCAGAGGTGTTGGGGCCAACACTGAAGCTTTCTTT.